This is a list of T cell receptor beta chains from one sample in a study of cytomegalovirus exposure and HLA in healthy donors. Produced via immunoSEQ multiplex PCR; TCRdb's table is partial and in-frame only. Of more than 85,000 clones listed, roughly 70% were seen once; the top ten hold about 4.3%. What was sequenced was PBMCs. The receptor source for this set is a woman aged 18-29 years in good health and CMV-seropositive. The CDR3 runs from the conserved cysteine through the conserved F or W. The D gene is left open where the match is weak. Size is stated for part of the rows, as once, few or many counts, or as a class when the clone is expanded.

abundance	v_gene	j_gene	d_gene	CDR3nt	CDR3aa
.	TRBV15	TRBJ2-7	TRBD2	TGTGCCACCAGCAGAGATTCGGCTAGCGGCTACGAGCAGTACTTC	CATSRDSASGYEQYF
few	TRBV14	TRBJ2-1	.	TGTGCCAGCAGCTATTACTACGCAACCGGGACATTCAACAATGAGCAGTTCTTC	CASSYYYATGTFNNEQFF
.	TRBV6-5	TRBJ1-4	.	TGTGCCAGCAGTTACTCGGGCCATGTTGAAAAACTGTTTTTT	CASSYSGHVEKLFF
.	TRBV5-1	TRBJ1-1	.	TGCGCCAGCAGCTCTACGGGGTCGAACACTGAAGCTTTCTTT	CASSSTGSNTEAFF
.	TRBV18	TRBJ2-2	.	TGTGCCAGCTCACCTATGGCCGGGCCGGGGACCGGGGAGCTGTTTTTT	CASSPMAGPGTGELFF
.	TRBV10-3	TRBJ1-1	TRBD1	TGTGCCATCAGTGAGTGGGGACAGGGCGGTGAAGCTTTCTTT	CAISEWGQGGEAFF
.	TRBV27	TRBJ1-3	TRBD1	TGTGCCAGCAAAGCTCGGACAGGAGAGGTCCCTGGAAACACCATATATTTT	CASKARTGEVPGNTIYF
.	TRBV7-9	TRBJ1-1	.	TGTGCCAGCAGCTTAAGGGCAGGGGAGACCATGAACACTGAAGCTTTCTTT	CASSLRAGETMNTEAFF
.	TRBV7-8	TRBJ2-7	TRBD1	TGTGCCAGCAGCTTTCGACAGGGAGCTATCTACGAGCAGTACTTC	CASSFRQGAIYEQYF
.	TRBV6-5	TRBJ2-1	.	TGTGCCAGCAGTTCCCCCCTTGAGCAGTTCTTC	CASSSPLEQFF
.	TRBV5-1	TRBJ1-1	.	TGCGCCAGCAGCTTGGCCCTTGGGACAGAAGCTTTCTTT	CASSLALGTEAFF
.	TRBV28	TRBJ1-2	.	TGTGCCAGCAGCCCCGGGGGGGCAGGGGATGGCTACACCTTC	CASSPGGAGDGYTF
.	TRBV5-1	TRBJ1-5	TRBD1	TGCGCCAGCAGTCCAGGGACAGGGATGGATCAGCCCCAGCATTTT	CASSPGTGMDQPQHF
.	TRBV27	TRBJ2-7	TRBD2	TGTGCCAGCAGGTTTTCGACTAGCGGGTCCTACGAGCAGTACTTC	CASRFSTSGSYEQYF
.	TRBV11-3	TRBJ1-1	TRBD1	TGTGCCAGCAGTCAGGGGGGGAACACTGAAGCTTTCTTT	CASSQGGNTEAFF
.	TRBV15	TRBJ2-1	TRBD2	TGTGCCACCAGCAGAGATCTAGCGGGAGTGTTTAATGAGCAGTTCTTC	CATSRDLAGVFNEQFF
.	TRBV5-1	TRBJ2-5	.	TGCGCCAGCAGCTTGTCAGGGATTCAAGAGACCCAGTACTTC	CASSLSGIQETQYF
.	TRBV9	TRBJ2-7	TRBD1	TGTGCCAGCAGCGCAACGGGACAGAACTACGAGCAGTACTTC	CASSATGQNYEQYF
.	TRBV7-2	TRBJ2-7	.	TGTGCCAGCAGCTTCCAGCACGCGGCCAACGAGCAGTACTTC	CASSFQHAANEQYF
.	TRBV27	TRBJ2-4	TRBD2	TGTGCCAGCAGTCAGGGACTAGCGGGAGTGGCAAAAAACATTCAGTACTTC	CASSQGLAGVAKNIQYF
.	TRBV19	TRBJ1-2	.	TGTGCCAGTAGTATCGGGTCCGTAAGCTATGGCTACACCTTC	CASSIGSVSYGYTF
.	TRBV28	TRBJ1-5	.	TGTGCCAGCAGTTTATTTAGTGCTGATCAGCCCCAGCATTTT	CASSLFSADQPQHF
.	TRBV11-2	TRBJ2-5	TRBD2	TGTGCCAGCAGCCCAAGACTAGCGGGAGGCCAAGAGACCCAGTACTTC	CASSPRLAGGQETQYF
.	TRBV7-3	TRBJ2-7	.	TGTGCCAGCAGCTTTTCGGGAGCTAGCGAGCAGTACTTC	CASSFSGASEQYF
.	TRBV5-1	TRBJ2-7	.	TGCGCCAGCAGCCCTCAGATCCCAGGGGGGCTCCCCTACGAGCAGTACTTC	CASSPQIPGGLPYEQYF
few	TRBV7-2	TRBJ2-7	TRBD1	TGTGCCAGCAGCACTACTCCCGGGACAGGCTACGAGCAGTACTTC	CASSTTPGTGYEQYF
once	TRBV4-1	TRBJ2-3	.	TGCGCCAGCAGCCAAGGAGGGAGAGGCACAGATACGCAGTATTTT	CASSQGGRGTDTQYF
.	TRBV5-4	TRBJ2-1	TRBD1	TGTGCCAGCAGGACAGGGGGCGTTTACAATGAGCAGTTCTTC	CASRTGGVYNEQFF
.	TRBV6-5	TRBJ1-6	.	TGTGCCAGCAGTTACGGTGGCGGGGGGACACCCCTCCACTTT	CASSYGGGGTPLHF
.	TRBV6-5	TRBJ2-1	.	TGTGCCAGCAGTAAATCGGGACTCAATGGCGATGAGCAGTTCTTC	CASSKSGLNGDEQFF
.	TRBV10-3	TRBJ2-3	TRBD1	TGTGCCATCAGTAAGACAGGGGAAGATACGCAGTATTTT	CAISKTGEDTQYF
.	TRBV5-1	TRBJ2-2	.	TGCGCCAGCAGCTTGGACGGAGGATCGAACACCGGGGAGCTGTTTTTT	CASSLDGGSNTGELFF
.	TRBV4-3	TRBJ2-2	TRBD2	TGCGCCAGCAGCCAAGTGCTAGCGGGAGTGACCGGGGAGCTGTTTTTT	CASSQVLAGVTGELFF
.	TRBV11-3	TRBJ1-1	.	TGTGCCAGCAGCCCGAATACGGTGACTGAAGCTTTCTTT	CASSPNTVTEAFF
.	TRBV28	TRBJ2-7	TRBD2	TGTGCCAGTAGGAGCCCGGGACTAGCGGGAGGGAGATCCTACGAGCAGTACTTC	CASRSPGLAGGRSYEQYF
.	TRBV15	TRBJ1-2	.	TGTGCCACCAGCAGGGCTGGCTACACCTTC	CATSRAGYTF
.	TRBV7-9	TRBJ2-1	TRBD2	TGTGCCAGCAGCCAGGTGGCGGGAGGGATAAGAACCTACAATGAGCAGTTCTTC	CASSQVAGGIRTYNEQFF
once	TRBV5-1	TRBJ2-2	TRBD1	TGCGCCAGCAGCTTACAGGGGGGGAACACCGGGGAGCTGTTTTTT	CASSLQGGNTGELFF
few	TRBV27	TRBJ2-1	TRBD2	TGTGCCAGCAGTTTATCGTTAGCGGGATGGGACAATGAGCAGTTCTTC	CASSLSLAGWDNEQFF
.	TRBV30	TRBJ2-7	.	TGTGCCTGGAGTGCAGGACTGGGCGGCGAGCAGTACTTC	CAWSAGLGGEQYF
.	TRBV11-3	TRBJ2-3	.	TGTGCCAGCAGCTTTGGTGGGGCCAGAGATACGCAGTATTTT	CASSFGGARDTQYF
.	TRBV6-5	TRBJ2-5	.	TGTGCCAGCAGGCGACTAAGTCGGCAAGAGACCCAGTACTTC	CASRRLSRQETQYF
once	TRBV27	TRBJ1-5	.	TGTGCCAGCAGTTTCAGGGAAGATCAGCCCCAGCATTTT	CASSFREDQPQHF
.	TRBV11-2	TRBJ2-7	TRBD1	TGTGCCAGCAGACCACCGCCGGGACAGGGCTCCTACGAGCAGTACTTC	CASRPPPGQGSYEQYF
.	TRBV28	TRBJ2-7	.	TGTGCCAGCAGTTTATGGGCGGATCCTAGGGAGCAGTACTTC	CASSLWADPREQYF
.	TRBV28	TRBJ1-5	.	TGTGCCAGCAGTCCCGGCGGCAGGGAACAGCCCCAGCATTTT	CASSPGGREQPQHF
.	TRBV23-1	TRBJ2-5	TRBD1	TGCGCCAGCAGTCAATTCCATACCGGGACAGGGTTCAACCCTCAAGAGACCCAGTACTTC	CASSQFHTGTGFNPQETQYF
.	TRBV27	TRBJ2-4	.	TGTGCCAGCAGTAGGGGGAGAAGCGGGAAGGCCAAAAACATTCAGTACTTC	CASSRGRSGKAKNIQYF
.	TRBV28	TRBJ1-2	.	TGTGCCAGCACCACCGCGGGGAACTATGGCTACACCTTC	CASTTAGNYGYTF
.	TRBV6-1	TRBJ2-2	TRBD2	TGTGCCAGCTCGGGGGGGAACACCGGGGAGCTGTTTTTT	CASSGGNTGELFF
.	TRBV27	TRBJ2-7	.	TGTGCCAGCAGTTCCCAGGGGCGGGAGTGGTACGAGCAGTACTTC	CASSSQGREWYEQYF
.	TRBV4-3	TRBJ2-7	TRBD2	TGCGCCAGCAGCCATCCCGGGACTAGCGGCTCCTACGAGCAGTACTTC	CASSHPGTSGSYEQYF